This T cell receptor (beta chain) was recorded in a study of blood T cell repertoires in COVID-19. Across the whole study: Spain, Italy and the United States supplied samples that represented acute and convalescent COVID-19. Nucleic acid was either cDNA or gDNA, and it came from T cells, B-cell-depleted T cells, or PBMCs.

Per the study methods: Reference gene primers were amplified, and this amplification served to estimate nucleated cell counts. Profiled with immunoSEQ multiplex PCR; TCRdb holds only in-frame clones, not every one. V, J and clone size reflect that table, while D and trimming were determined from the DNA. The sample holds fewer than 500,000 clones, just over 85% seen once. The germline gives CDR1 SGHKS, CDR2 YYEKEE (reference sequence). The CDR3 extends over 19 amino acids. Trimming cost V 0 bases and J 7 bases, with 28 bases left between them. The clonotype comes from a woman aged 25 to 39 with active or convalescent COVID-19. The specimen sequenced was peripheral blood. The V and J genes are TRBV5-5 and TRBJ2-5; a possible D gene is TRBD2 (7 bases). CDR3 region: CASSLDRAGASGPDMTQYF. The CDR3, as DNA: TGTGCCAGCAGCTTGGACAGGGCCGGGGCTAGCGGCCCCGATATGACCCAGTACTTC.